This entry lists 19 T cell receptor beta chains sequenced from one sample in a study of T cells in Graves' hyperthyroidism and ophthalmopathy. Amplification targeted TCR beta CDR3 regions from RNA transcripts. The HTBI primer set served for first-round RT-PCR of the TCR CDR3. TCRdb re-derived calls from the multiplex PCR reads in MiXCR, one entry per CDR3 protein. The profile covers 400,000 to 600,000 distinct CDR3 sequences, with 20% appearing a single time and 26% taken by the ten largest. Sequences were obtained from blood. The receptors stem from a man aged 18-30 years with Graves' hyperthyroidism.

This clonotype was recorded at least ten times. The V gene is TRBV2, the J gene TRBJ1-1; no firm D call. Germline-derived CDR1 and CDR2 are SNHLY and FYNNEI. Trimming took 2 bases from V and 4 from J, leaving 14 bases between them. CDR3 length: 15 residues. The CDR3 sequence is CASSESKAFATEAFF. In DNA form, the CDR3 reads TGTGCCAGCAGTGAATCGAAGGCATTTGCCACTGAAGCTTTCTTT.

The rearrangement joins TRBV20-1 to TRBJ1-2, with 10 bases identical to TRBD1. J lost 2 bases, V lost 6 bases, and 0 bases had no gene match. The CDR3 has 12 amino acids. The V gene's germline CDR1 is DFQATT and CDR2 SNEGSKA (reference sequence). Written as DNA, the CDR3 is TGCAGTGCGGGACAGGGGAACTATGGCTACACCTTC. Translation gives CSAGQGNYGYTF.

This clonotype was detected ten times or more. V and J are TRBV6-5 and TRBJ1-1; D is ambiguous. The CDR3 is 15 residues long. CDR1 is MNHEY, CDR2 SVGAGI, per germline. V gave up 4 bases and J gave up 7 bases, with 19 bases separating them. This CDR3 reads CASSSAPTLSIEAFF. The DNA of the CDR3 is TGTGCCAGCAGTTCGGCCCCGACCCTATCCATTGAAGCTTTCTTT.

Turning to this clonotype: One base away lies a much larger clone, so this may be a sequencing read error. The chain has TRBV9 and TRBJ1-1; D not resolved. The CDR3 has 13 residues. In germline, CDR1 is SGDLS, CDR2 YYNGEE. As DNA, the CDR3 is TGTTCCAGCAGCGTAGACGGGGACACTGAAGCTTTCTTT. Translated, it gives CSSSVDGDTEAFF.

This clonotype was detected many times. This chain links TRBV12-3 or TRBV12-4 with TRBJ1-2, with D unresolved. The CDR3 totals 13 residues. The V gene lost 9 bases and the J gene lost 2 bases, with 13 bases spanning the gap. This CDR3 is CASRSAGNYGYTF. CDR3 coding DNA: TGTGCCAGTAGGTCGGCGGGCAACTATGGCTACACCTTC.

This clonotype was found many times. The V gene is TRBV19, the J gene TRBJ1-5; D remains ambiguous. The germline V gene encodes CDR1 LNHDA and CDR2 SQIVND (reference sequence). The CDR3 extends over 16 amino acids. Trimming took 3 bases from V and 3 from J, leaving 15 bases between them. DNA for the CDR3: TGTGCCAGTAGTATTGTGGAGTGGCAGTCCAATCAGCCCCAGCATTTT. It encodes CASSIVEWQSNQPQHF.

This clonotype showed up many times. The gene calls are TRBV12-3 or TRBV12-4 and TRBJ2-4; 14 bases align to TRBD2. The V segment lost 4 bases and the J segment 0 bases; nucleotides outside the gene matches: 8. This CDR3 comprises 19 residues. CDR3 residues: CASSSPGLAGGLAKNIQYF. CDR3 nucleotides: TGTGCCAGCAGTTCACCCGGACTAGCGGGGGGACTAGCCAAAAACATTCAGTACTTC.

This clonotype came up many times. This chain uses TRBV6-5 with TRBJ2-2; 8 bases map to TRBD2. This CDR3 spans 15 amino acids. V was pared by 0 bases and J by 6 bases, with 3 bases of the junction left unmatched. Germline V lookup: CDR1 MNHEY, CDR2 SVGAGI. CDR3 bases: TGTGCCAGCAGTTACTCCCGGGGGGGCTCCGGGGAGCTGTTTTTT. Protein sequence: CASSYSRGGSGELFF.

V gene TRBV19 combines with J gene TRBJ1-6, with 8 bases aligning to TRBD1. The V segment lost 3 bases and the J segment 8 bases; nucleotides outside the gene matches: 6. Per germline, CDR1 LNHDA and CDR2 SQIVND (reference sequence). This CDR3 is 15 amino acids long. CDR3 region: CASSIGQGRYSPLHF. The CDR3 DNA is TGTGCCAGTAGTATCGGACAGGGCCGATATTCACCCCTCCACTTT.

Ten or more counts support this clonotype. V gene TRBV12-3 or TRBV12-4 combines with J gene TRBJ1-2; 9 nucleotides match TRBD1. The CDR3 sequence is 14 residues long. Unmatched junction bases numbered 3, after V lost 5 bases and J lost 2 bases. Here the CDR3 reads CASSQTGGNYGYTF. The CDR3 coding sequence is TGTGCCAGCAGTCAGACAGGGGGAAACTATGGCTACACCTTC.

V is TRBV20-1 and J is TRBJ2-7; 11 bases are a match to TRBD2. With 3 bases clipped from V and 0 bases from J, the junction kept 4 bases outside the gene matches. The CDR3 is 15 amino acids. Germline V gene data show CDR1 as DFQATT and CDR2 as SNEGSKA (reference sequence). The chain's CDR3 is CSASQGLAVSYEQYF. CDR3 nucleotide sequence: TGCAGTGCTAGTCAGGGACTAGCGGTCTCCTACGAGCAGTACTTC.

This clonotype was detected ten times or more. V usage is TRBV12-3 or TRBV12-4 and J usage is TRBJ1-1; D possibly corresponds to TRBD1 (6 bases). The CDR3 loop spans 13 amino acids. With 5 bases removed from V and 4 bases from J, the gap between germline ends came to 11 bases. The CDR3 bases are TGTGCCAGCAGTCTTCAGGGGCCCACTGAAGCTTTCTTT. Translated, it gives CASSLQGPTEAFF.

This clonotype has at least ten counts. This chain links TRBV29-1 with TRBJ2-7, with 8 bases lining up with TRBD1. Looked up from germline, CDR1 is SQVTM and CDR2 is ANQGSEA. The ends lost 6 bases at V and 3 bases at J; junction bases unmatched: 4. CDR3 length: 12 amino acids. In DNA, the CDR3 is TGCAGCGTGCTGGGACAGGACTACGAGCAGTACTTC. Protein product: CSVLGQDYEQYF.

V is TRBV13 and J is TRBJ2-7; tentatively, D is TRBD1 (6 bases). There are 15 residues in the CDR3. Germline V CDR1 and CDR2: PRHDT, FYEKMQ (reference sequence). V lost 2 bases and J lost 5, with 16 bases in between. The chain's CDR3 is CASSLRGRGDDEQYF. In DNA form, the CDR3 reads TGTGCCAGCAGCTTACGCGGCAGGGGTGATGACGAGCAGTACTTC.

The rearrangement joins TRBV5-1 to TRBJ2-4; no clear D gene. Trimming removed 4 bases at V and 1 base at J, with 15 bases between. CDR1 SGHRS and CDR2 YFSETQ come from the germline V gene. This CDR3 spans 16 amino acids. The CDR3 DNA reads TGCGCCAGCAGCCTTCAGTTACTGGGGGCCAAAAACATTCAGTACTTC. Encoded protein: CASSLQLLGAKNIQYF.

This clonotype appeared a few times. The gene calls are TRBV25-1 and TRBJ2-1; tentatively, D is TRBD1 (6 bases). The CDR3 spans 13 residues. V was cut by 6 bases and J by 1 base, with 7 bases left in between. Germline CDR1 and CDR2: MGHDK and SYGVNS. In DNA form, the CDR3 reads TGTGCCAGCAGGGGGGCATCCTACAATGAGCAGTTCTTC. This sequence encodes CASRGASYNEQFF.

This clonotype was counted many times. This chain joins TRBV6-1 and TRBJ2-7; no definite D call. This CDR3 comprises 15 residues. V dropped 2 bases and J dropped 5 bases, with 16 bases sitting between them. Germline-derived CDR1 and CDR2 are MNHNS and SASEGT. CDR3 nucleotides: TGTGCCAGCAGTGAACAAAGTCCTTACGACCACGAGCAGTACTTC. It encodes CASSEQSPYDHEQYF.

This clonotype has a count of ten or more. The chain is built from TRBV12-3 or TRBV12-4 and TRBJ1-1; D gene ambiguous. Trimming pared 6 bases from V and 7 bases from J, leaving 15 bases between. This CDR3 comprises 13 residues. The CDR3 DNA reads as TGTGCCAGCAGCTACTCAGTCGGGGTTGAAGCTTTCTTT. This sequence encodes CASSYSVGVEAFF.

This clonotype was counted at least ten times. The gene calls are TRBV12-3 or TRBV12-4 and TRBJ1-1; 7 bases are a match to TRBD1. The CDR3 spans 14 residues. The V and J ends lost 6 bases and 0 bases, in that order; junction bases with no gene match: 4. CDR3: CASRLTGVNTEAFF. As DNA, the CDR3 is TGTGCCAGCAGACTCACAGGGGTGAACACTGAAGCTTTCTTT.